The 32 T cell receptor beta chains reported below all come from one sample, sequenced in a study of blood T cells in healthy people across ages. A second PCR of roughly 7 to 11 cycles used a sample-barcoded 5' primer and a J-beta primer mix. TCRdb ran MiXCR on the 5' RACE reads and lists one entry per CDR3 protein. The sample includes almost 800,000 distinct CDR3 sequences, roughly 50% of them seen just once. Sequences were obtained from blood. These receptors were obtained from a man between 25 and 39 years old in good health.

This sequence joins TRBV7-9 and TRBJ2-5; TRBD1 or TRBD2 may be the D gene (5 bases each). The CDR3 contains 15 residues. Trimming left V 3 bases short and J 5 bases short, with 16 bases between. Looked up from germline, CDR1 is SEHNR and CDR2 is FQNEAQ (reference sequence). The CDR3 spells CASSFKSRGPETQYF. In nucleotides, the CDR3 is TGTGCCAGCAGCTTTAAGTCGAGGGGACCCGAGACCCAGTACTTC.

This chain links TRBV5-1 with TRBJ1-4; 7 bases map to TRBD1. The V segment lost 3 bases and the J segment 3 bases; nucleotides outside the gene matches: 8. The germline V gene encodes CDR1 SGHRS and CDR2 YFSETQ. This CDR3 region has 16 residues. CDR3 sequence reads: CASSWDGQASNEKLFF. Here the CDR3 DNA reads TGCGCCAGCAGCTGGGACGGACAGGCGTCTAATGAAAAACTGTTTTTT.

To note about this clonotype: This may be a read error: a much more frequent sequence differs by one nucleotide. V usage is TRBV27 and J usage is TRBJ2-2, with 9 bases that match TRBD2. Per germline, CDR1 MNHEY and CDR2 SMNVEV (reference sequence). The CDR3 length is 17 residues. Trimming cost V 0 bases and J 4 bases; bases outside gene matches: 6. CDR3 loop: CASSLSLTSGVTGELFF. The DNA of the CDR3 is TGTGCCAGCAGTTTATCTCTGACTAGCGGAGTCACCGGGGAGCTGTTTTTT.

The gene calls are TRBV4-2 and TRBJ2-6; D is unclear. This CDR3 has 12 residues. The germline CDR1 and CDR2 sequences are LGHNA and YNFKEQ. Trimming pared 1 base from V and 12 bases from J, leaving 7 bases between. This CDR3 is CASSQAGSVLTF. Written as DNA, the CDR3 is TGTGCCAGCAGCCAAGCAGGAAGCGTCCTGACTTTC.

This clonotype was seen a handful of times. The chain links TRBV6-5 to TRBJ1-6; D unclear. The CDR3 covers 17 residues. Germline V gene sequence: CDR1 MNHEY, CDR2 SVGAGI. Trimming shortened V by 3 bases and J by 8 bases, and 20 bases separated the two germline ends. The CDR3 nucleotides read TGTGCCAGCAGTTATTCTGGACTCCCTCCGCGTGATTCACCCCTCCACTTT. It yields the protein CASSYSGLPPRDSPLHF.

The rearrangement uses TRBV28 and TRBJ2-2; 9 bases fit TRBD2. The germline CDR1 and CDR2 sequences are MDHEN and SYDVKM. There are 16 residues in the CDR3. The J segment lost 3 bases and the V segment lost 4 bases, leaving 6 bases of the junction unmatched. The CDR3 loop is CASSSEGGRDTGELFF. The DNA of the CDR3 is TGTGCCAGCAGTTCCGAGGGCGGGAGGGACACCGGGGAGCTGTTTTTT.

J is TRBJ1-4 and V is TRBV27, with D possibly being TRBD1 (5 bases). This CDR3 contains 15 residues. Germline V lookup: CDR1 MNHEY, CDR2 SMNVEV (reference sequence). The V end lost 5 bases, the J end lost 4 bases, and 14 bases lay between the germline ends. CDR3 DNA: TGTGCCAGCAGTCGGCGTGGGGGGTATAATGAAAAACTGTTTTTT. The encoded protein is CASSRRGGYNEKLFF.

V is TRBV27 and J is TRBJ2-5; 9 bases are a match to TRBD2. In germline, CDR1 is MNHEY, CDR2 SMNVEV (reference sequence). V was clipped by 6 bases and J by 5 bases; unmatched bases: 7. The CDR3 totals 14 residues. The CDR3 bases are TGTGCCAGCAGGGGGCTAGCGGGATGGGAGACCCAGTACTTC. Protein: CASRGLAGWETQYF.

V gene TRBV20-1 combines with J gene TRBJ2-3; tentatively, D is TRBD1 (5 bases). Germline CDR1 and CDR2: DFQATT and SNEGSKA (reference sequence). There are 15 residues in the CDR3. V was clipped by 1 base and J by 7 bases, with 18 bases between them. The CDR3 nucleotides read TGCAGTGCTAGAGGGGCGGCCAGGGTTGTAAATACGCAGTATTTT. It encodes CSARGAARVVNTQYF.

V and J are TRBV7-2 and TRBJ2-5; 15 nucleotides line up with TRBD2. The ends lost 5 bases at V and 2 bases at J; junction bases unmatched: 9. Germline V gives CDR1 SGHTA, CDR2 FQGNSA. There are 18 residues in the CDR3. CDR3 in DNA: TGTGCCAGCAGCCACGGACTAGCGGGAGGGCCAAAGCAAGAGACCCAGTACTTC. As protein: CASSHGLAGGPKQETQYF. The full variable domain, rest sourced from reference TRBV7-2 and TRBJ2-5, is GAGVSQSPSNKVTEKGKDVELRCDPISGHTALYWYRQSLGQGLEFLIYFQGNSAPDKSGLPSDRFSAERTGGSVSTLTIQRTQQEDSAVYLCASSHGLAGGPKQETQYFGPGTRLLVL.

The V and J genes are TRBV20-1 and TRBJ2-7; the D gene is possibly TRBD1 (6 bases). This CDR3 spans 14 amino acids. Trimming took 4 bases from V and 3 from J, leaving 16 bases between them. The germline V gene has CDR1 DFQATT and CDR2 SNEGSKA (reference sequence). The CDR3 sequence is CSATKRKGVYEQYF. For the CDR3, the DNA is TGCAGTGCTACTAAGCGGAAGGGGGTCTACGAGCAGTACTTC.

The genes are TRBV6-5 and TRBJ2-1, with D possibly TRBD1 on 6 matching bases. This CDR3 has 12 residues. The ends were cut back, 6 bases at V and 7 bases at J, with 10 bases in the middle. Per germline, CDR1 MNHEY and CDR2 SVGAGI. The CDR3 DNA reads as TGTGCCAGCAGGGGGGCAATGAATGAGCAGTTCTTC. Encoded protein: CASRGAMNEQFF.

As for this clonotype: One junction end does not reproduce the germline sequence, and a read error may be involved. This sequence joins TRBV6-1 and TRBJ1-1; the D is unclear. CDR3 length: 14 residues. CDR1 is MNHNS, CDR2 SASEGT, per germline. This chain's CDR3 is CASSEGLFRTEAFF. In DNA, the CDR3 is TGTGCCAGCAGCGAAGGACTTTTCCGCACTGAAGCTTTCTTT.

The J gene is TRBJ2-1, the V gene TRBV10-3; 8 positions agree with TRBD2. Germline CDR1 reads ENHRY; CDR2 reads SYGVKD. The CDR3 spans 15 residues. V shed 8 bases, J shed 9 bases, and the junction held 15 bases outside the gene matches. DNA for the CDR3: TGTGCCATCGGCACATCCGGGACTAGAGATAGTGAGCAGTTCTTC. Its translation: CAIGTSGTRDSEQFF.

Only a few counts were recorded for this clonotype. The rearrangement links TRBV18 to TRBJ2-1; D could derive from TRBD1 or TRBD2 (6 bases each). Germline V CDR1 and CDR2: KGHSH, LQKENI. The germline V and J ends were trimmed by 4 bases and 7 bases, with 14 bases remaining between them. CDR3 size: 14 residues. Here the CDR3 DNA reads TGTGCCAGCTCACTCCTGGAGGGGACAAATGAGCAGTTCTTC. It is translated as CASSLLEGTNEQFF.

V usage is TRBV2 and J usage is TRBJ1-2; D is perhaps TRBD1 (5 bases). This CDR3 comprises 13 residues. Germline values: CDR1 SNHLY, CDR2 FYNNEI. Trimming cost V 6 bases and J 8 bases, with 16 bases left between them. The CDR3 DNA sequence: TGTGCCAGCAGGGCCGGGGCGGTATGGGGCTACACCTTC. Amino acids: CASRAGAVWGYTF.

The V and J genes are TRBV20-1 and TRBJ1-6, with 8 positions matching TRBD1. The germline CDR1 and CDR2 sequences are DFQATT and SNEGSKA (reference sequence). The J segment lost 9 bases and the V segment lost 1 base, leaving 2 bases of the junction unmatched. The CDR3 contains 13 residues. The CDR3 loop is CSARAGQGSPLHF. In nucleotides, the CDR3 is TGCAGTGCTAGAGCCGGACAGGGTTCACCCCTCCACTTT.

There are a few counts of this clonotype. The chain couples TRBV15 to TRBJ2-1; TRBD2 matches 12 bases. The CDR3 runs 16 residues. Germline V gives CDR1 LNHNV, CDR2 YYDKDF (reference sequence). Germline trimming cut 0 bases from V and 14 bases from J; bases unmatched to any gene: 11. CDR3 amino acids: CATSRDSSSGRAREFF. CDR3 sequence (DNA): TGTGCCACCAGCAGAGATTCGTCTAGCGGGAGGGCCAGGGAGTTCTTC. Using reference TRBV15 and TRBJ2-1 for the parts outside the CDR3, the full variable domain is DAMVIQNPRYQVTQFGKPVTLSCSQTLNHNVMYWYQQKSSQAPKLLFHYYDKDFNNEADTPDNFQSRRPNTSFCFLDIRSPGLGDTAMYLCATSRDSSSGRAREFFGPGTRLTVL.

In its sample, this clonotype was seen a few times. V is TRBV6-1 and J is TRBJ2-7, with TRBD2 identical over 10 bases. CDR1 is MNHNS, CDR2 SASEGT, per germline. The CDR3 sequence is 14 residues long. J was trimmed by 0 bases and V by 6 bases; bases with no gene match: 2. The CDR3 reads CASRLAGSSYEQYF. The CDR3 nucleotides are TGTGCCAGCAGACTAGCGGGGAGCTCCTACGAGCAGTACTTC.

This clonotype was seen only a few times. The CDR3 sequence: CASSLTGGANYGYTF. CDR3 nucleotide sequence: TGTGCCAGCAGTTTAACAGGGGGGGCAAACTATGGCTACACCTTC. This chain uses TRBV7-2 with TRBJ1-2, with TRBD1 matching 8 bases. The J segment lost 2 bases and the V segment lost 6 bases, leaving 8 bases of the junction unmatched. The CDR3 length is 15 residues. Looked up from germline, CDR1 is SGHTA and CDR2 is FQGNSA. The variable domain in full, with the rest retrieved from reference TRBV7-2 and TRBJ1-2, is GAGVSQSPSNKVTEKGKDVELRCDPISGHTALYWYRQSLGQGLEFLIYFQGNSAPDKSGLPSDRFSAERTGGSVSTLTIQRTQQEDSAVYLCASSLTGGANYGYTFGSGTRLTVV.

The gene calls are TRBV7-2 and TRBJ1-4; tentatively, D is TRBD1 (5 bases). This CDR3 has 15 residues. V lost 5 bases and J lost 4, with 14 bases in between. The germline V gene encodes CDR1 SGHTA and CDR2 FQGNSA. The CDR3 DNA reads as TGTGCCAGCAGCCTGCGACAGTCCTATAATGAAAAACTGTTTTTT. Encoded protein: CASSLRQSYNEKLFF.

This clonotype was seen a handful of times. As DNA, the CDR3 is TGCAGTCTCGAGGCGGGGGGCCTCCAAGAGACCCAGTACTTC. Translated: CSLEAGGLQETQYF. The chain joins TRBV20-1 to TRBJ2-5; 8 bases fit TRBD2. V lost 8 bases to trimming and J lost 1 base; unmatched junction nucleotides: 9. The germline V gene encodes CDR1 DFQATT and CDR2 SNEGSKA (reference sequence). This CDR3 contains 14 residues.

The CDR3 loop reads CASSYAAGTGTGYTF. The CDR3 DNA follows: TGTGCCAGCAGTTACGCAGCCGGGACAGGGACTGGCTACACCTTC. The V and J genes are TRBV6-5 and TRBJ1-2; 9 positions match TRBD1. The CDR3 sequence is 15 residues long. J lost 7 bases, V lost 2 bases, and 8 bases had no gene match. Looked up from germline, CDR1 is MNHEY and CDR2 is SVGAGI.

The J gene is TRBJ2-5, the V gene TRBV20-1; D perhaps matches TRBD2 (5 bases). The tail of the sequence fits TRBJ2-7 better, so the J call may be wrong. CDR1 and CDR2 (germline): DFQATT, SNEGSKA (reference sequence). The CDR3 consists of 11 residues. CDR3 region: CSAQGRVEQYF. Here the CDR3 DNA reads TGCAGTGCCCAAGGGCGGGTCGAGCAGTACTTC.

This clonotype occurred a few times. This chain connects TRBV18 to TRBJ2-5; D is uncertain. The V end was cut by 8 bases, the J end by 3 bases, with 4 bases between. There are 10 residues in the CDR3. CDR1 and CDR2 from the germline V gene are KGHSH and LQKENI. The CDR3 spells CASGKETQYF. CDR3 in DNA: TGTGCCAGCGGTAAAGAGACCCAGTACTTC.

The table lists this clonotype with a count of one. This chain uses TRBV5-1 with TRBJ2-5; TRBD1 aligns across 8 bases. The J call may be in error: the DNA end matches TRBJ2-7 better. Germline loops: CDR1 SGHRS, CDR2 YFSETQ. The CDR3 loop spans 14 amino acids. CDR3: CASSLVGQDYEQYF. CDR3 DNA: TGCGCCAGCAGCTTGGTGGGACAGGACTACGAGCAGTACTTC.

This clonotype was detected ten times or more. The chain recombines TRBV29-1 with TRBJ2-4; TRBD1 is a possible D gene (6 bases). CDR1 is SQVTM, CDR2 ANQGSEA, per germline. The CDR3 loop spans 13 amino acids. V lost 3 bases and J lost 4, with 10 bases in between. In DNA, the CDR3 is TGCAGCGTTGAGGATGGACAGAAAAACATTCAGTACTTC. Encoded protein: CSVEDGQKNIQYF.

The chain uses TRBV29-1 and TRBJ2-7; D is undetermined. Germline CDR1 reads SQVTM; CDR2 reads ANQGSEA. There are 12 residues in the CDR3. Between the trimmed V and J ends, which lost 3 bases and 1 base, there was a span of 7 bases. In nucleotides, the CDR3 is TGCAGCGTTGAGGACGGGTCCTACGAGCAGTACTTC. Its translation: CSVEDGSYEQYF.

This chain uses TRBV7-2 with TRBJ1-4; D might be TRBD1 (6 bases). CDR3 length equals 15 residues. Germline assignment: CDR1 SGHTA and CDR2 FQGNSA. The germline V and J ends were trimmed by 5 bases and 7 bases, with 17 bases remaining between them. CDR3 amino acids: CASSMLNGGREKLFF. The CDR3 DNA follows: TGTGCCAGCAGCATGTTAAACGGGGGGCGTGAAAAACTGTTTTTT.

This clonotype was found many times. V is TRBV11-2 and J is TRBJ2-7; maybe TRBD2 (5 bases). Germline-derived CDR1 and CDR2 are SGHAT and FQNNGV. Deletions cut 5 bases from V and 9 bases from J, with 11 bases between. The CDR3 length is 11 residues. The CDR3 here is CASSTRTWQYF. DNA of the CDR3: TGTGCCAGCAGCACCAGGACTTGGCAGTACTTC.

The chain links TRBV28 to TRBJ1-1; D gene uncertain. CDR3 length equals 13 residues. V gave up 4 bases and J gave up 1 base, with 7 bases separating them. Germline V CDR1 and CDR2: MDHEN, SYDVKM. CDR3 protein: CASSSVENTEAFF. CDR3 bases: TGTGCCAGCAGTTCGGTGGAGAACACTGAAGCTTTCTTT. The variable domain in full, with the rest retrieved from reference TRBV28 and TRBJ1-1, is DVKVTQSSRYLVKRTGEKVFLECVQDMDHENMFWYRQDPGLGLRLIYFSYDVKMKEKGDIPEGYSVSREKKERFSLILESASTNQTSMYLCASSSVENTEAFFGQGTRLTVV.

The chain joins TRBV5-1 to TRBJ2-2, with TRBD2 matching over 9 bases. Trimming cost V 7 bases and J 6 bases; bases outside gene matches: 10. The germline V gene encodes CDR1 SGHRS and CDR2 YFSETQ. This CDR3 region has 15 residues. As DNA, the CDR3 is TGCGCCAGCGAATCTACCGGGACTAGCTCCGGGGAGCTGTTTTTT. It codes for CASESTGTSSGELFF.